Here is one T cell receptor beta chain with its context. Its cognate antigen is unknown. Profiled with immunoSEQ multiplex PCR; TCRdb holds only in-frame clones, not every one. The sample includes about 100,000 clones, about 94% seen only once; the top ten take roughly 1.4%. This entry comes from a study of siplizumab effects on memory and regulatory T cells. General observations from the study: Whether the proliferating Tregs (from siplizumab cultures) were suppressive was not confirmed. Sequences below about 10^-5 frequency were poorly captured, limiting mapping of alloreactive clones.

The receptor was derived from a human donor in good health. The sequencing input was non-Treg CD4+ T cells sorted from blood.

CDR3 residues: CASRPGLKETQYF. The CDR3 DNA reads as TGTGCCAGCAGACCTGGACTGAAAGAGACCCAGTACTTC. The genes are TRBV5-5 and TRBJ2-5; maybe TRBD2 (5 bases). The CDR3 consists of 13 residues. From germline, CDR1 is SGHKS and CDR2 YYEKEE (reference sequence). V gave up 5 bases and J gave up 3 bases, with 11 bases separating them.